This TCR beta chain was documented in a study of long-term antiretroviral therapy in people with HIV. The study, taken as a whole, reports: Pre-ART clonal expansions dominated every time point's repertoire. The data indicate that diversity increased after ART but remained below transplant donor controls. CDR3 lengths in HIV samples spanned a narrower range than controls.

This clone was seen once. The antigen remains unidentified. Trimming removed 5 bases from V and 5 bases from J, with 9 bases in between. The CDR3 loop spans 12 amino acids. The germline gives CDR1 SGHTA, CDR2 FQGNSA. Survey-level resolution applied to immunoSEQ assay v3.0. Sequencing was directed toward about 35,000-50,000 T-cell genomes in each sample. Method: immunoSEQ multiplex PCR; TCRdb's copy keeps in-frame clones and lacks some. The data contain tens of thousands of clones, approximately 80% of them singletons. The TCR originated in a woman in her 40s with HIV. The chain has TRBV7-2 and TRBJ1-2; tentative D call: TRBD1 (6 bases). Sequenced material: unsorted PBMCs, taken 1.2 years after starting antiretroviral therapy. In DNA, the CDR3 is TGTGCCAGCAGCACAGGGAATTATGGCTACACCTTC. Translation: CASSTGNYGYTF.